This T cell receptor (beta chain) is from a study of blood T cell repertoires in COVID-19. The overall study: Material from acute and convalescent COVID-19 was sourced from the United States, Italy and Spain. In each case, the material was cDNA or gDNA derived from T cells, B-cell-depleted T cells, or PBMCs.

Original methodology: The authors estimated nucleated cell counts from reference gene primer amplification. Repertoires were generated with immunoSEQ multiplex PCR, while TCRdb's copy carries only in-frame clones and drops some. From that table come the V and J calls and clone size; the DNA was used to work out D and trimming. The top ten hold 2.5% to 3.5% of the sample, which has about 360,000 clones, around 80% seen once. Germline V gene data show CDR1 as LGHDT and CDR2 as YNNKEL (reference sequence). The CDR3 contains 15 residues. Trimming took 4 bases from V and 0 from J; bases not matched to a gene: 5.

The sample comprised peripheral blood. The sequence derives from a man aged 30 to 39 with active or convalescent COVID-19. V gene TRBV3-1 (or the pseudogene TRBV3-2) combines with J gene TRBJ2-7, with TRBD1 identical over 8 bases. The CDR3 region has the DNA TGTGCCAGCAGCCGCTCCGGGACAGGCTCCTACGAGCAGTACTTC. It encodes CASSRSGTGSYEQYF.